This TCR beta chain was identified during a study of blood T cell repertoires in COVID-19. Study context: Acute and convalescent COVID-19 specimens originated in the United States, Italy and Spain. T cells, B-cell-depleted T cells, or PBMCs supplied cDNA or gDNA.

Study processing details: It was from reference gene primer amplification that nucleated cell counts were estimated. Repertoires were generated with immunoSEQ multiplex PCR, while TCRdb's copy carries only in-frame clones and drops some. The V and J calls and clone size are taken from that table; D and trimming were inferred from the DNA. In the table there are around 250,000 clones, just under 85% of which are singletons. The CDR3 extends over 19 amino acids. The V segment lost 5 bases and the J segment 0 bases; nucleotides outside the gene matches: 13. From germline, CDR1 is SEHNR and CDR2 FQNEAQ (reference sequence).

The sample consisted of peripheral blood. V usage is TRBV7-9 and J usage is TRBJ2-6; 7 nucleotides line up with TRBD1. This clonotype was obtained from a woman of 80 years or more with acute or convalescent COVID-19. Written as DNA, the CDR3 is TGTGCCAGCAGCACCGACAGGGTTCGACTTAGCTCTGGGGCCAACGTCCTGACTTTC. This sequence encodes CASSTDRVRLSSGANVLTF.